This T cell receptor (beta chain) came from a study of blood T cell repertoires in COVID-19 (dated by TCRdb to the early 2020s). Describing the broader study: Samples covering the acute and convalescent phases of COVID-19 were provided by collaborators in the United States, Italy and Spain. A freely available public database, intended as a resource for researchers studying the immune response to SARS-CoV-2, is where the repertoires were released. Samples came from the ongoing ImmuneRACE study (first 160 participants) plus 1,254 subjects from 6 global collaborators. Nearly every sample came with metadata listing a de-identified subject ID, COVID-19 status, age in years and sex. The prospective study material was composed of cDNA or gDNA derived from T cells, B-cell-depleted T cells, or PBMCs. The dataset comprised deeply sampled blood TCRbeta repertoires from subjects exposed to, actively infected with, or recovered from COVID-19. Where HLA class I and class II types were available, the types were taken from metadata supplied by the sample provider, not from assay-based typing. Findings and caveats that apply to the study as a whole: The quantity of clinical and demographic metadata differed by source and by participant and was supplied without curation.

TCRbeta CDR3 regions were amplified from genomic DNA using the immunoSEQ Assay, a bias-controlled multiplex PCR. The paper's data handling went like this. Within the assay, amplification of reference gene primers was used to estimate how many nucleated cells each sample contained. To quantify the absolute abundance of each unique TCRbeta CDR3 rearrangement, sequence reads were collapsed and filtered. Productive Simpson clonality was computed per sample as the square root of Simpson's diversity index over productive rearrangements. TCRdb took over this immuneACCESS table, retaining in-frame rearrangements with V and J assigned. Such tables are incomplete; in checked studies, under half of the missing clones stem from an unresolved V gene, and the remainder is unexplained. V and J calls and clone size are as listed in that table; D and trimming were resolved from the DNA. The sample table records roughly 100,000 clones; approximately 62% of these occur just once. The top ten clones comprise 5% to 6.5% of the sample.

The collaborating institutions used their own protocols to collect whole blood in K2EDTA tubes. For TCRbeta analysis, collaborator samples were shipped as frozen whole blood, as isolated PBMCs, or as DNA extracted from either sample type. Its CDR3 holds 13 amino acids, cysteine through phenylalanine. This entry keeps only the CDR3 DNA: 39 bases, framed from base 1. Relative to germline, V is 3 bases shorter and J is 2 bases shorter, with 8 bases between their ends. As to this clone: What antigen it recognizes has not been identified. Within one base of it there is no much larger clone, and no base qualities were kept.

The source material was peripheral blood. The source is a man aged 80 or over with acute or convalescent COVID-19. This receptor chain uses TRBV12-3 or TRBV12-4 and TRBJ2-7; the D gene is perhaps TRBD2, on 6 matching bases. Here the CDR3 is given as CASSLGGTYEQYF. Read as DNA, the sequence is TGTGCCAGCAGTTTGGGAGGCACCTACGAGCAGTACTTC.